One sample yielded the 30 T cell receptor beta chains listed below, sequenced in a study. TCRdb reprocessed the 5' RACE reads via MiXCR and lists one record per CDR3 protein. The sample contains 45,000 to 55,000 distinct CDR3 sequences, almost 25% of which appear only once. The sequenced sample consisted of tumor-infiltrating naive CD4+ T cells sorted from the breast tumor. Subset here: naive CD4+ T cells, CD4+CD45RA+CD25-. The receptors were gathered from a female donor with breast cancer.

This clonotype was seen only a few times. The chain employs TRBV3-1 and TRBJ2-7; D possibly uses TRBD1 or TRBD2 (7 bases each). The length of the CDR3 is 15 residues. V lost 7 bases and J lost 2, with 18 bases in between. CDR1 is LGHDT and CDR2 is YNNKEL in the germline V gene (reference sequence). CDR3 loop: CASTYQGGKTYEQYF. In DNA, the CDR3 is TGTGCCAGCACCTATCAGGGGGGGAAGACCTACGAGCAGTACTTC.

This clonotype was seen only a few times. The chain uses TRBV20-1 and TRBJ1-2, with 8 bases matching TRBD1. CDR1 is DFQATT and CDR2 is SNEGSKA in the germline V gene (reference sequence). With 0 bases clipped from V and 7 bases from J, the junction kept 7 bases outside the gene matches. This CDR3 has 14 residues. The CDR3 spells CSARDETGAIGYTF. The CDR3 DNA reads as TGCAGTGCTAGAGACGAGACAGGGGCTATTGGCTACACCTTC.

The table lists this clonotype with many counts. The chain couples TRBV11-2 to TRBJ2-7, with unresolved D. This CDR3 spans 12 amino acids. Germline V lookup: CDR1 SGHAT, CDR2 FQNNGV. V shed 6 bases and J shed 3 bases, with 9 bases lying between them. DNA for the CDR3: TGTGCCAGCAGGGGTACTCGCTACGAGCAGTACTTC. Its translation is CASRGTRYEQYF.

This clonotype was seen only a few times. The V and J genes are TRBV12-3 or TRBV12-4 and TRBJ1-5; D is unresolved. The CDR3 runs 16 residues. The V gene lost 0 bases and the J gene lost 1 base, with 10 bases spanning the gap. In DNA, the CDR3 is TGTGCCAGCAGTTTAGCGGGCGGGTCCAGCAATCAGCCCCAGCATTTT. This codes for CASSLAGGSSNQPQHF.

This clonotype has only a few counts. The chain uses TRBV18 and TRBJ2-1; the D gene is possibly TRBD2 (5 bases). The germline gives CDR1 KGHSH, CDR2 LQKENI. The CDR3 runs 14 residues. V was trimmed by 3 bases and J by 6 bases, leaving 12 bases between them. This CDR3 is CASSPNREGNEQFF. The CDR3 coding sequence is TGTGCCAGCTCACCGAACCGCGAGGGCAATGAGCAGTTCTTC.

The table lists this clonotype with a few counts. This rearrangement joins TRBV12-3 or TRBV12-4 to TRBJ2-5; a weak D match, TRBD1 (6 bases). Deletions cut 4 bases from V and 4 bases from J, with 10 bases between. The CDR3 consists of 13 residues. The CDR3 DNA reads as TGTGCCAGCAGTTCAGGGGCAGCAGAGACCCAGTACTTC. This codes for CASSSGAAETQYF.

The rearrangement joins TRBV24-1 to TRBJ2-1, with D uncertain. Matching the DNA end better, TRBJ2-7 makes the J call doubtful. This CDR3 region has 12 residues. Germline V gives CDR1 KGHDR, CDR2 SFDVKD. The CDR3 loop reads CATSDLPSEQYF. CDR3 sequence (DNA): TGTGCCACCAGTGATTTACCCAGTGAGCAGTACTTC.

Worth noting for this clonotype: Possible read error: a much larger clone is one base away. V and J are TRBV5-5 and TRBJ2-1; D is possibly TRBD2 (5 bases). Germline V gives CDR1 SGHKS, CDR2 YYEKEE (reference sequence). There are 12 residues in the CDR3. CDR3: CACSLEVPRPFF. DNA of the CDR3: TGTGCCTGCAGCTTGGAGGTGCCTCGTCCGTTCTTC.

This clonotype appeared a single time. This chain uses TRBV30 with TRBJ1-3, with unresolved D. The CDR3 length is 16 residues. The germline V gene has CDR1 GTSNPN and CDR2 SVGIG (reference sequence). Trimming took off 4 bases at V and 0 bases at J, with 16 bases between the two ends. The CDR3 loop is CAWKPMDGSSGNTIYF. DNA for the CDR3: TGTGCCTGGAAACCCATGGACGGATCCTCTGGAAACACCATATATTTT.

The chain recombines TRBV5-4 with TRBJ2-1; D not certain. This CDR3 is built from 15 residues. Germline V gene lookup returns CDR1 SGHNT and CDR2 YYREEE (reference sequence). Trimming cost V 0 bases and J 2 bases, with 9 bases left between them. In nucleotides, the CDR3 is TGTGCCAGCAGCTTGGTGGGGAAAGCCTACAATGAGCAGTTCTTC. Its protein product is CASSLVGKAYNEQFF.

This clonotype showed up many times. The genes are TRBV5-1 and TRBJ2-5; 12 positions match TRBD1. CDR3 size: 14 residues. V trimming: 5 bases; J trimming: 5 bases; junction bases outside the gene matches: 4. In germline, CDR1 is SGHRS, CDR2 YFSETQ. CDR3 sequence (DNA): TGCGCCAGCAGATGGGGACAGGGGGCTGAGACCCAGTACTTC. This sequence encodes CASRWGQGAETQYF.

Only a few counts were recorded for this clonotype. The chain joins TRBV6-5 to TRBJ2-4, with 8 bases matching TRBD1. Germline values: CDR1 MNHEY, CDR2 SVGAGI. V lost 7 bases to trimming and J lost 6 bases; unmatched junction nucleotides: 8. The CDR3 totals 14 residues. For the CDR3, the DNA is TGTGCCAGCAACCCAGGGGGCGCGCGAAACATTCAGTACTTC. Its translation: CASNPGGARNIQYF.

V and J are TRBV6-4 and TRBJ2-3; a weak D match, TRBD1 (6 bases). This CDR3 comprises 14 residues. Trimming left V 2 bases short and J 2 bases short, with 8 bases between. CDR1 is MRHNA and CDR2 is SNTAGT in the germline V gene. The CDR3 is CASSDGDNTDTQYF. The CDR3 region has the DNA TGTGCCAGCAGTGACGGGGACAACACAGATACGCAGTATTTT.

J is TRBJ2-5 and V is TRBV20-1; 8 nucleotides agree with TRBD2. Germline V lookup: CDR1 DFQATT, CDR2 SNEGSKA (reference sequence). The CDR3 sequence is 13 residues long. With 5 bases clipped from V and 5 bases from J, the junction kept 7 bases outside the gene matches. In DNA, the CDR3 is TGCAGTGCTTGTCCGGGGGGGGAGGAGACCCAGTACTTC. Protein product: CSACPGGEETQYF.

As for this clonotype: This may be a read error: a much more frequent sequence differs by one nucleotide. The chain couples TRBV6-5 to TRBJ1-2, with D possibly TRBD1 on 6 matching bases. Germline CDR1 is MNHEY and CDR2 is SVGAGI. CDR3 size: 13 residues. Between the trimmed V and J ends, which lost 6 bases and 12 bases, there was a span of 20 bases. CDR3 bases: TGTGCCAGCAGGGACACAGGGACACGGGGCCACACCTTC. Translating gives CASRDTGTRGHTF.

This clonotype has ten or more counts. The rearrangement uses TRBV4-3 and TRBJ2-1; D may correspond to TRBD1 or TRBD2 (5 bases each). The CDR3 is made up of 17 amino acids. Germline CDR1 and CDR2: LGHNA and YSLEER. The V and J ends lost 0 bases and 7 bases respectively, with 19 bases between them. CDR3 bases: TGCGCCAGCAGCCAAGATGATCGGGGCTTTGGGGTAAATGAGCAGTTCTTC. It yields the protein CASSQDDRGFGVNEQFF.

This clonotype was found a few times. For the CDR3, the DNA is TGTGCCAGCAAAGGGGGGATTAGCACCGGGGAGCTGTTTTTT. It specifies CASKGGISTGELFF. The V and J genes are TRBV6-5 and TRBJ2-2, with D perhaps being TRBD1 or TRBD2 (6 bases each). V shed 7 bases and J shed 4 bases, with 13 bases lying between them. The CDR3 loop spans 14 amino acids. Germline CDR1 is MNHEY and CDR2 is SVGAGI.

V gene TRBV3-1 combines with J gene TRBJ1-1, with D maybe TRBD1 (5 bases). The CDR3 covers 15 residues. V lost 1 base and J 6 bases, leaving 15 bases between the germline ends. Germline lookup yields CDR1 LGHDT and CDR2 YNNKEL (reference sequence). The CDR3 DNA follows: TGTGCCAGCAGCCAAGGCACAGGAGCCGGGTCTGAAGCTTTCTTT. Translated: CASSQGTGAGSEAFF.

Here the CDR3 DNA reads TGTGCCAGCAGTCGGTCGGGAGGAAACAATCAGCCCCAGCATTTT. Translated, it gives CASSRSGGNNQPQHF. The chain joins TRBV6-6 to TRBJ1-5, with D unresolved. The ends were cut back, 5 bases at V and 3 bases at J, with 14 bases in the middle. Germline CDR1 reads MNHNY; CDR2 reads SVGAGI (reference sequence). The CDR3 has 15 amino acids.

This clonotype was observed a few times. The chain combines TRBV7-8 with TRBJ2-7; D is unresolved. The V and J ends lost 2 bases and 3 bases respectively, with 14 bases between them. The CDR3 loop spans 15 amino acids. Germline V CDR1 and CDR2: SGHVS, FQNEAQ. For the CDR3, the DNA is TGTGCCAGCAGCTTAAGCGAAAGCTCCAACTACGAGCAGTACTTC. Translating it yields CASSLSESSNYEQYF.

Comments on this clonotype: A read error may explain this, as a much larger clone is one base away. V is TRBV6-2 or TRBV6-3 and J is TRBJ1-1, with a tentative D call TRBD1 (5 bases). This CDR3 spans 15 amino acids. The V end lost 2 bases, the J end lost 0 bases, and 10 bases lay between the germline ends. CDR1 MNHEY and CDR2 SVGEGT come from the germline V gene. The CDR3: CASSYGAWVNTEAFF. DNA of the CDR3: TGTGCCAGCAGTTACGGGGCCTGGGTGAACACTGAAGCTTTCTTT.

In regard to this clonotype: A much larger clonotype is one base distant, so this may be a read error. The CDR3 sequence is CSASNGNTVYF. In nucleotides, the CDR3 is TGCAGTGCTAGCAATGGAAACACCGTATATTTT. The chain uses TRBV20-1 and TRBJ1-3, with unresolved D. Per germline, CDR1 DFQATT and CDR2 SNEGSKA (reference sequence). The CDR3 runs to 11 residues.

V is TRBV7-2 and J is TRBJ2-3; maybe TRBD1 (5 bases). The closer fit of TRBJ1-5 to the DNA end suggests the J call may be wrong. Germline V gene sequence: CDR1 SGHTA, CDR2 FQGNSA. CDR3 length: 14 residues. In nucleotides, the CDR3 is TGTGCCAGCAGCTTCGGGACTAACACAGATACGCAGCATTTT. Encoded protein: CASSFGTNTDTQHF.

The chain's CDR3 is CASSLGGGAEEQYF. CDR3 nucleotide sequence: TGCGCCAGCAGCTTGGGTGGGGGTGCGGAGGAGCAGTACTTC. The V gene is TRBV5-1, the J gene TRBJ2-7, with D perhaps given as TRBD1 or TRBD2 (5 bases each). CDR1 and CDR2 (germline): SGHRS, YFSETQ. V shed 0 bases and J shed 7 bases, with 14 bases lying between them. This CDR3 contains 14 residues.

This clonotype was counted ten times or more. The V call is TRBV20-1, the J call TRBJ2-7; D unclear. This CDR3 spans 15 amino acids. The germline gives CDR1 DFQATT, CDR2 SNEGSKA (reference sequence). The ends were cut back, 0 bases at V and 2 bases at J, with 14 bases in the middle. CDR3 in DNA: TGCAGTGCTAGAGATGAAGGAGCGTCCCCCTACGAGCAGTACTTC. This codes for CSARDEGASPYEQYF.

The sample holds a few counts of this clonotype. The chain carries TRBV5-5 and TRBJ2-3; D is uncertain. Germline lookup yields CDR1 SGHKS and CDR2 YYEKEE (reference sequence). V was shortened by 4 bases and J by 6 bases, with 12 bases between the two germline ends. This CDR3 contains 13 residues. CDR3: CASSKQSTDTQYF. In nucleotides, the CDR3 is TGTGCCAGCAGCAAACAGAGTACGGATACGCAGTATTTT.

V and J are TRBV7-9 and TRBJ2-7; TRBD2 might be the D (6 bases). This CDR3 is 15 amino acids long. The V and J ends lost 5 bases and 1 base respectively, with 15 bases between them. The V gene's germline CDR1 is SEHNR and CDR2 FQNEAQ (reference sequence). The CDR3 nucleotides read TGTGCCAGCAGCCCGCTCAGGCGGGGATCCTACGAGCAGTACTTC. Translated, it gives CASSPLRRGSYEQYF. Variable domain in full (rest from reference TRBV7-9 and TRBJ2-7): DTGVSQNPRHKITKRGQNVTFRCDPISEHNRLYWYRQTLGQGPEFLTYFQNEAQLEKSRLLSDRFSAERPKGSFSTLEIQRTEQGDSAMYLCASSPLRRGSYEQYFGPGTRLTVT.

This clonotype is medium-sized in the sample. This chain links TRBV5-1 with TRBJ2-1, with no clear D. CDR3 size: 15 residues. The V gene's germline CDR1 is SGHRS and CDR2 YFSETQ. The germline V and J ends were trimmed by 2 bases and 6 bases, with 15 bases remaining between them. CDR3 bases: TGCGCCAGCAGCTTAGAAAGGAGAGAGATCAATGAGCAGTTCTTC. Protein: CASSLERREINEQFF.

In regard to this clonotype: This sequence may be a read error, since a much larger clone differs from it by one base. The rearrangement joins TRBV15 to TRBJ2-1, with 7 bases fitting TRBD1. The V segment lost 8 bases and the J segment 8 bases; nucleotides outside the gene matches: 6. Germline CDR1 reads LNHNV; CDR2 reads YYDKDF (reference sequence). The CDR3 is 12 residues long. The CDR3 loop is CATSSGGDEQFF. DNA of the CDR3: TGTGCCACCTCCTCAGGGGGAGATGAGCAGTTCTTC.

V is TRBV7-2 and J is TRBJ1-2, with 7 bases that match TRBD1. Looked up from germline, CDR1 is SGHTA and CDR2 is FQGNSA. CDR3 length: 15 amino acids. Germline trimming cut 3 bases from V and 7 bases from J; bases unmatched to any gene: 11. The CDR3 loop reads CASSFWSDRDGGYTF. CDR3 nucleotides: TGTGCCAGCAGCTTCTGGTCCGACAGGGATGGTGGCTACACCTTC.